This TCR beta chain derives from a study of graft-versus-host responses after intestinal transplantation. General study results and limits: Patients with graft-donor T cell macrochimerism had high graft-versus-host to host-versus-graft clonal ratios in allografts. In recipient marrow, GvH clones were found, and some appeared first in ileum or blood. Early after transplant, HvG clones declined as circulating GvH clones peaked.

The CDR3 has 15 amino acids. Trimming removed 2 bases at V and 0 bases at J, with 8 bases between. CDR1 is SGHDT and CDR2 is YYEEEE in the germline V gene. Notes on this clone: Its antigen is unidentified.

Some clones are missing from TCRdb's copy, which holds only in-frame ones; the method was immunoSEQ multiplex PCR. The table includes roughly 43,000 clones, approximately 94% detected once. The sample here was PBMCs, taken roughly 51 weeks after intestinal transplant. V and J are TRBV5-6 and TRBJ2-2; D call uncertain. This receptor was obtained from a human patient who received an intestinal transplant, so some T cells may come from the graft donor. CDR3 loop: CASSFWYANTGELFF. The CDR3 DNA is TGTGCCAGCAGCTTCTGGTACGCGAACACCGGGGAGCTGTTTTTT.